This T cell receptor beta chain emerged from a study of liver allograft versus peripheral blood T cells. Study in general: Repertoires of T cell receptors in transplanted livers were compared with recipients' peripheral blood repertoires.

Per germline, CDR1 ENHRY and CDR2 SYGVKD. Trimming took 4 bases from V and 2 from J; bases not matched to a gene: 2. This CDR3 has 15 residues. This clonotype rates as medium-sized. Its matching antigen is unknown. The study, taken as a whole, reports: Intra-allograft T cell receptor repertoires in the liver reportedly differed from peripheral blood repertoires.

TCRdb passed the reads through MiXCR, listing each CDR3 protein once. This repertoire shows about 9,200 distinct CDR3 sequences, roughly a quarter found once; its top ten account for roughly 8%. This TCR was sampled from a human patient who had a liver transplant. Among the T cells, some may be from the graft donor. The chain employs TRBV10-3 and TRBJ1-3, with 10 bases identical to TRBD1. CDR3 nucleotide sequence: TGTGCCATCAGTGCAGGACAGGGGGCTGGAAACACCATATATTTT. This sequence encodes CAISAGQGAGNTIYF.